This T cell receptor beta chain derives from a study of persistence of HIV-infected CD4 T cells. As concerns this clone: Antigen unknown.

Cells were stimulated nonspecifically with anti-CD3/anti-CD28 magnetic beads. CD4+ T cells upregulating both CD40 ligand and CD69 were sorted as responding cells. Inclusion required CMV-positive serology and CD4+ counts above 400 cells/uL. Sequencing used immunoSEQ version 4 in survey mode. Measured with immunoSEQ multiplex PCR; TCRdb has only the in-frame clones, and not every one. The sample holds 35,000 to 55,000 clones; more than 85% are singletons and the top ten take under 2%. The CDR3 contains 15 residues. Germline V CDR1 and CDR2: SGHTA, FQGNSA. V lost 1 base to trimming and J lost 5 bases, with 13 bases between them.

This chain uses TRBV7-2 with TRBJ2-3, with D possibly TRBD1 on 5 matching bases. The material was CD4+ T cells sorted from PBMCs after roughly 17-hour stimulation, obtained from a patient who received antiretroviral therapy. The source is an adult man with HIV who was CMV-seropositive. The CDR3 DNA sequence: TGTGCCAGCAGCTTAGGGTCAGGGTTCTTAGATACGCAGTATTTT. It yields the protein CASSLGSGFLDTQYF.